These 16 T cell receptor beta chains were sequenced from one sample in a study of T cells after yellow fever vaccination. TCRdb passed the 5' RACE reads through MiXCR, listing each CDR3 protein once. The table shows about 340,000 distinct CDR3 sequences, with around 12% occurring only once. The source was CD4+ T cells sorted from PBMCs, collected 15 days after the yellow fever booster vaccination. These receptors came from a man aged 18 to 30 who received the YFV17D yellow fever vaccine.

The chain joins TRBV27 to TRBJ2-1, with TRBD1 as a possible D gene (5 bases). Germline V CDR1 and CDR2: MNHEY, SMNVEV (reference sequence). V was trimmed by 2 bases and J by 4 bases, leaving 12 bases between them. The CDR3 spans 15 residues. CDR3 region: CASSLKGWGYNEQFF. The CDR3 region has the DNA TGTGCCAGCAGTTTAAAGGGGTGGGGTTACAATGAGCAGTTCTTC.

This clonotype was seen more than once but under ten times. This chain uses TRBV7-2 with TRBJ1-5; D call uncertain. There are 13 residues in the CDR3. Looked up from germline, CDR1 is SGHTA and CDR2 is FQGNSA. Deletions cut 3 bases from V and 6 bases from J, with 9 bases between. The CDR3 here is CASSLDPRQPQHF. The CDR3 coding sequence is TGTGCCAGCAGCTTGGACCCGCGTCAGCCCCAGCATTTT.

The chain joins TRBV5-4 to TRBJ2-1, with D tentatively TRBD1 (5 bases). V was trimmed by 0 bases and J by 8 bases, leaving 12 bases between them. Germline V lookup: CDR1 SGHNT, CDR2 YYREEE (reference sequence). The CDR3 consists of 14 residues. Here the CDR3 DNA reads TGTGCCAGCAGCTTGGGGCAGGGTGGTGATGAGCAGTTCTTC. Protein: CASSLGQGGDEQFF.

The rearrangement joins TRBV7-2 to TRBJ1-5; the D is unclear. V was clipped by 1 base and J by 6 bases, with 4 bases between them. The CDR3 loop spans 12 amino acids. Germline loops: CDR1 SGHTA, CDR2 FQGNSA. CDR3 sequence: CASSLVTQPQHF. CDR3 sequence (DNA): TGTGCCAGCAGCTTAGTGACTCAGCCCCAGCATTTT. The full variable domain, completed using reference TRBV7-2 and TRBJ1-5, is GAGVSQSPSNKVTEKGKDVELRCDPISGHTALYWYRQSLGQGLEFLIYFQGNSAPDKSGLPSDRFSAERTGGSVSTLTIQRTQQEDSAVYLCASSLVTQPQHFGDGTRLSIL.

The chain employs TRBV3-1 and TRBJ2-1; a possible D gene is TRBD2 (6 bases). The germline CDR1 and CDR2 sequences are LGHDT and YNNKEL (reference sequence). The CDR3 consists of 12 residues. Trimming left V 8 bases short and J 9 bases short, with 14 bases between. The CDR3 is CASLGGVGEQFF. The CDR3 region has the DNA TGTGCCAGCCTTGGAGGGGTGGGTGAGCAGTTCTTC.

This clonotype appeared a few times. The chain has TRBV5-4 and TRBJ2-5; 7 bases are a match to TRBD2. J was trimmed by 4 bases and V by 4 bases; bases with no gene match: 13. This CDR3 has 16 residues. Looked up from germline, CDR1 is SGHNT and CDR2 is YYREEE (reference sequence). CDR3 loop: CASSRAQGWGGETQYF. CDR3 coding DNA: TGTGCCAGCAGCCGGGCCCAGGGCTGGGGGGGAGAGACCCAGTACTTC.

The rearrangement joins TRBV28 to TRBJ2-1; D gene ambiguous. This CDR3 is 11 amino acids long. The germline CDR1 and CDR2 sequences are MDHEN and SYDVKM. V lost 1 base and J 8 bases, leaving 3 bases between the germline ends. The CDR3 here is CASSLYYEQFF. The DNA for the CDR3 is TGTGCCAGCAGTTTATACTATGAGCAGTTCTTC.

This clonotype was counted only a few times. The rearrangement joins TRBV14 to TRBJ2-3; D possibly uses TRBD1 or TRBD2 (6 bases each). Germline V CDR1 and CDR2: SGHDN, FVKESK. This CDR3 has 16 amino acids. V was clipped by 1 base and J by 2 bases, with 13 bases between them. Here the CDR3 DNA reads TGTGCCAGCAGCCAAGGGCCGGGGGCCTTCACAGATACGCAGTATTTT. Translating gives CASSQGPGAFTDTQYF.

The chain employs TRBV21-1 and TRBJ2-1; the table's TRBD2 call for D was not verified on the DNA. TRBV21-1 is a pseudogene. This CDR3 spans 14 amino acids. For the CDR3, the DNA is TGTGCCAGCAGCGGGAGGTCCTCCTACAATGAGCAGTTCTTC. It translates to CASSGRSSYNEQFF.

This clonotype was counted ten times or more. This rearrangement joins TRBV5-1 to TRBJ2-5, with D possibly TRBD1 on 5 matching bases. Germline assignment: CDR1 SGHRS and CDR2 YFSETQ. The CDR3 has 14 residues. V lost 2 bases and J 0 bases, leaving 8 bases between the germline ends. The CDR3 region is CASSFLGDQETQYF. CDR3 coding DNA: TGCGCCAGCAGCTTTCTAGGGGACCAAGAGACCCAGTACTTC.

This clonotype was observed a few times. This chain links TRBV10-3 with TRBJ2-2; 8 nucleotides agree with TRBD1. Germline CDR1 ENHRY, CDR2 SYGVKD. This CDR3 contains 15 residues. V was clipped by 5 bases and J by 4 bases; unmatched bases: 6. CDR3 residues: CAISPGQDFTGELFF. CDR3 nucleotides: TGTGCCATCAGTCCGGGACAGGACTTCACCGGGGAGCTGTTTTTT.

This clonotype appeared many times. CDR3 region: CASSLRDRNYEQYF. CDR3 coding DNA: TGTGCCAGCAGCCTCCGGGACAGGAACTACGAGCAGTACTTC. The chain employs TRBV3-1 and TRBJ2-7; 8 nucleotides align to TRBD1. In germline, CDR1 is LGHDT, CDR2 YNNKEL (reference sequence). With V trimmed by 4 bases and J by 3 bases, 5 bases remained unmatched. The CDR3 has 14 amino acids.

The chain recombines TRBV24-1 with TRBJ2-1; 10 bases agree with TRBD1. The CDR3 sequence is 16 residues long. Looked up from germline, CDR1 is KGHDR and CDR2 is SFDVKD. The V and J ends lost 0 bases and 4 bases, in that order; junction bases with no gene match: 2. In DNA form, the CDR3 reads TGTGCCACCAGTGATTTGAGGACAGGGGGGTACAATGAGCAGTTCTTC. Translated, it gives CATSDLRTGGYNEQFF.

The V gene is TRBV6-6, the J gene TRBJ1-5; the D gene is possibly TRBD1 (5 bases). The CDR3 is 12 amino acids. Trimming removed 5 bases from V and 9 bases from J, with 11 bases in between. Germline CDR1 and CDR2: MNHNY and SVGAGI (reference sequence). The CDR3 reads CASSHDQGPQHF. CDR3 in DNA: TGTGCCAGCAGTCACGATCAGGGGCCCCAGCATTTT.

The V and J genes are TRBV6-5 and TRBJ2-3; 8 nucleotides line up with TRBD1. V gave up 5 bases and J gave up 2 bases; unmatched junction bases: 6. The CDR3 has 15 amino acids. The germline gives CDR1 MNHEY, CDR2 SVGAGI. This CDR3 is CASSARDRITDTQYF. DNA of the CDR3: TGTGCCAGCAGTGCCCGGGACAGGATCACAGATACGCAGTATTTT.

This rearrangement joins TRBV20-1 to TRBJ2-7, with 11 nucleotides matching TRBD2. The CDR3 loop spans 14 amino acids. The V gene end was trimmed by 4 bases and the J gene end by 2 bases; junction bases not matched to a gene: 4. The germline gives CDR1 DFQATT, CDR2 SNEGSKA (reference sequence). Here the CDR3 reads CSAKTSGVTYEQYF. CDR3 nucleotide sequence: TGCAGTGCTAAGACTAGCGGGGTTACCTACGAGCAGTACTTC.